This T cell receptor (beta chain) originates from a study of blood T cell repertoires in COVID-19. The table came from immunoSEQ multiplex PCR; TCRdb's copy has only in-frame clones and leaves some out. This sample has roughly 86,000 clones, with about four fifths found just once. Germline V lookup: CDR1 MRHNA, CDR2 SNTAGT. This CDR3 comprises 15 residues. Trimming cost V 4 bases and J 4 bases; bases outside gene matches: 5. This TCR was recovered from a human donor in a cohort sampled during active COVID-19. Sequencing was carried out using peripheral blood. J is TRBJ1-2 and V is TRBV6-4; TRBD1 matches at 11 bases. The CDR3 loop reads CASSGRTGGLYGYTF. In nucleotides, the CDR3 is TGTGCCAGCAGTGGCCGGACAGGGGGCCTCTATGGCTACACCTTC.